The rows below give T cell receptor beta chains drawn from one sample of a study of cytomegalovirus exposure and HLA in healthy donors. TCRdb keeps only in-frame clones here, not all; method: immunoSEQ multiplex PCR. The table lists around 100,000 clones. The sequencing sample was made of PBMCs. These receptors came from a woman in her thirties in good health and CMV-seronegative. Both conserved end residues are part of each CDR3. A D gene is named only where the DNA matches it firmly.

j_gene	v_gene	d_gene	CDR3aa
TRBJ1-1	TRBV10-3	TRBD1	CAISFGQGGTEAFF
TRBJ1-4	TRBV10-3	TRBD1	CAISGGQGNEKLFF
TRBJ2-1	TRBV2	TRBD2	CASTSLGLGLADLESSYNEQFF
TRBJ2-5	TRBV19	TRBD2	CASSNSGRRALGETQYF
TRBJ2-1	TRBV6-1	NA	CASSTERPPSGEQFF
TRBJ2-3	TRBV28	NA	CASRMARTDTQYF
TRBJ1-1	TRBV30	NA	CAWSVGEDTEAFF
TRBJ2-7	TRBV11-3	NA	CASSIEGPGEQYF
TRBJ2-5	TRBV4-1	TRBD2	CASTGWTRGRWGETQYF
TRBJ1-1	TRBV4-1	NA	CASSQYGLQNTEAFF
TRBJ2-2	TRBV5-4	NA	CASSLGVSGDTGELFF
TRBJ1-5	TRBV6-1	NA	CASRARGDWNQPQHF
TRBJ1-1	TRBV30	NA	CAWSSGPILEAFF
TRBJ1-3	TRBV15	NA	CATSGSVRPPSRASGNTIYF
TRBJ2-2	TRBV7-6	TRBD1	CASSSEGGANTGELFF
TRBJ1-2	TRBV9	NA	CASRRDGADGYTF
TRBJ2-7	TRBV19	NA	CASGRTAQTYEQYF
TRBJ1-3	TRBV27	NA	CASSSRSGNTIYF
TRBJ2-4	TRBV5-1	NA	CASSLWGVDIQYF
TRBJ1-1	TRBV28	TRBD1	CASSTRTGKAFF
TRBJ1-1	TRBV7-9	NA	CASSLVPGRVSEAFF
TRBJ2-1	TRBV18	NA	CASSPLTGSYNEQFF
TRBJ2-7	TRBV9	NA	CASSVATQSYEQYF
TRBJ1-2	TRBV20-1	TRBD1	CSLHDRGGYTF
TRBJ1-5	TRBV7-2	NA	CASSRVNQPQHF
TRBJ1-1	TRBV9	NA	CASSVDGQLNTEAFF
TRBJ2-7	TRBV27	TRBD2	CASSPERGLSYEQYF
TRBJ2-1	TRBV9	NA	CASSVGGGPNEQFF
TRBJ1-4	TRBV19	NA	CASSIGQLDNEKLFF
TRBJ2-3	TRBV7-2	NA	CASSLEGRGGTDTQYF
TRBJ2-7	TRBV4-2	NA	CASSQEHSEAYEQYF
TRBJ1-4	TRBV5-1	NA	CASSLDPATNEKLFF
TRBJ1-5	TRBV6-5	TRBD1	CASGGGDNQPQHF
TRBJ2-7	TRBV9	NA	CASSVGGRGYEQYF
TRBJ2-7	TRBV7-9	TRBD2	CASSSPGLAGSYEQYF
TRBJ2-1	TRBV29-1	NA	CSVDEGQPNEQFF
TRBJ1-1	TRBV10-1	NA	CASSRPGDGLNTEAFF
TRBJ1-5	TRBV28	NA	CASRKKGQPQHF
TRBJ2-1	TRBV6-1	TRBD2	CAIPSGSYNEQFF
TRBJ1-1	TRBV19	NA	CASSIGVNTEAFF
TRBJ2-1	TRBV27	TRBD2	CASRPPSGRAYNEQFF
TRBJ2-7	TRBV11-2	NA	CASSLDPGYEQYF
TRBJ2-5	TRBV5-4	NA	CASSLEPGETQYF
TRBJ1-1	TRBV29-1	NA	CSVDGGSQVNTEAFF
TRBJ1-6	TRBV6-5	NA	CAHASSYNSPLHF
TRBJ2-1	TRBV6-5	TRBD1	CASSYGTGGLHNEQFF
TRBJ1-6	TRBV7-3	NA	CASSRARAYSPLHF
TRBJ2-7	TRBV9	TRBD1	CASSVAPLRDRGHEQYF
TRBJ2-1	TRBV27	TRBD2	CASSTGLAGVPPNNEQFF
TRBJ1-2	TRBV5-6	NA	CASSFTGSNYGYTF
TRBJ1-4	TRBV9	NA	CASSVGWQVNEKLFF
TRBJ1-1	TRBV19	NA	CASSTSGVRAFF
TRBJ1-2	TRBV5-1	TRBD1	CASSLWTGANYGYTF
TRBJ1-2	TRBV2	NA	CASSEERNYGYTF